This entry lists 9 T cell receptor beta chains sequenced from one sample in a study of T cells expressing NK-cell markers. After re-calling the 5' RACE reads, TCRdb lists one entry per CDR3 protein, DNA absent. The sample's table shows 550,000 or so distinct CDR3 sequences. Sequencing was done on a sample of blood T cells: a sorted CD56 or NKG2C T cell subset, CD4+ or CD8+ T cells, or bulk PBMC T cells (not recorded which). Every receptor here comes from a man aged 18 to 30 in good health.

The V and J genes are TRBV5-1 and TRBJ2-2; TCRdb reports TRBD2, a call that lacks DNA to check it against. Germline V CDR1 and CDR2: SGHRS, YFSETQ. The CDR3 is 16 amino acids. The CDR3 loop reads CASSLTAGGPTGELFF. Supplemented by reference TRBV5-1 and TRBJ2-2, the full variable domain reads KAGVTQTPRYLIKTRGQQVTLSCSPISGHRSVSWYQQTPGQGLQFLFEYFSETQRNKGNFPGRFSGRQFSNSRSEMNVSTLELGDSALYLCASSLTAGGPTGELFFGEGSRLTVL.

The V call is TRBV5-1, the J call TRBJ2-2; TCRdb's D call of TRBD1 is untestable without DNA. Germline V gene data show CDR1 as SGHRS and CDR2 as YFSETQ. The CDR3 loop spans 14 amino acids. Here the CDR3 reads CASRDEGRSGELFF.

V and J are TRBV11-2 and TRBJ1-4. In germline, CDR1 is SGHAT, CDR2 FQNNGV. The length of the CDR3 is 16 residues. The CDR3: CASSLDRRSDNEKLFF.

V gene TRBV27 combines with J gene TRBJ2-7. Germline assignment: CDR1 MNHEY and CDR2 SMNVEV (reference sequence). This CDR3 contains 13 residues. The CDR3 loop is CASSPNYFREQYF.

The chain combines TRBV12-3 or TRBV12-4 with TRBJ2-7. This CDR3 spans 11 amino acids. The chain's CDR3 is CASRILTEQYF.

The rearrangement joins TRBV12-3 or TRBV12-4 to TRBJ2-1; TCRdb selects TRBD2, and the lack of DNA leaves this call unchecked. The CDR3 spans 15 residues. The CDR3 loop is CASSPGGTSGSRQFF.

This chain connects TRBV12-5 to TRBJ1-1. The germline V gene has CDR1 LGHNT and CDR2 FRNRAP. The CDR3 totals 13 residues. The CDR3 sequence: CASGLDRSGEAFF.

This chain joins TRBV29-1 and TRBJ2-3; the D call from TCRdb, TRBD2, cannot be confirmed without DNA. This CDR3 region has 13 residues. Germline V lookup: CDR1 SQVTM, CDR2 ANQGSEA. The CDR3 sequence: CSVSGTSLDTQYF.

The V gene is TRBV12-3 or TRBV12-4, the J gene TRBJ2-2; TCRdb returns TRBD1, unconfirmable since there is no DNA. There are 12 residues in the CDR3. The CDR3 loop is CASSPGPGELFF.